This passage covers 24 T cell receptor beta chains from one sample sequenced in a study of T cells in Graves' hyperthyroidism and ophthalmopathy. RNA transcripts yielded amplified TCR beta CDR3 regions. TCR CDR3 regions were first amplified by RT-PCR with HTBI primers. Via MiXCR, TCRdb re-called the multiplex PCR reads, giving one row per CDR3 protein. Here the sample spans roughly 93,000 distinct CDR3 sequences, about 37% being singletons. The sample comprised peripheral blood or thyroid tissue (not recorded which). The source is a woman in her twenties or thirties with Graves' hyperthyroidism.

This clonotype was seen ten or more times. The chain carries TRBV6-1 and TRBJ1-5; D is perhaps TRBD1 (5 bases). The V end lost 0 bases, the J end lost 5 bases, and 8 bases lay between the germline ends. Germline lookup yields CDR1 MNHNS and CDR2 SASEGT. This CDR3 is 14 amino acids long. CDR3 region: CASSEAWGYQPQHF. As DNA, the CDR3 is TGTGCCAGCAGTGAAGCGTGGGGCTATCAGCCCCAGCATTTT.

This clonotype came up once. The chain has TRBV15 and TRBJ1-5; D unresolved. V was clipped by 8 bases and J by 0 bases, with 17 bases between them. CDR1 and CDR2 (germline): LNHNV, YYDKDF (reference sequence). The CDR3 length is 16 residues. CDR3 nucleotide sequence: TGTGCCACCTCGGGCCCGGTCGGCTATAGCAATCAGCCCCAGCATTTT. Its protein product is CATSGPVGYSNQPQHF. Filled out from reference TRBV15 and TRBJ1-5, the complete variable domain reads DAMVIQNPRYQVTQFGKPVTLSCSQTLNHNVMYWYQQKSSQAPKLLFHYYDKDFNNEADTPDNFQSRRPNTSFCFLDIRSPGLGDTAMYLCATSGPVGYSNQPQHFGDGTRLSIL.

This clonotype was detected ten times or more. The rearrangement joins TRBV7-2 to TRBJ2-5, with D possibly matching TRBD1 (6 bases). V lost 5 bases to trimming and J lost 2 bases, with 15 bases between them. The germline V gene has CDR1 SGHTA and CDR2 FQGNSA. This CDR3 region has 15 residues. In DNA, the CDR3 is TGTGCCAGCAGCCAAAGGAGCAGGGGTCAAGAGACCCAGTACTTC. Translating it yields CASSQRSRGQETQYF.

The chain is built from TRBV6-6 and TRBJ2-5, with 9 nucleotides matching TRBD1. The V segment lost 7 bases and the J segment 2 bases; nucleotides outside the gene matches: 5. Germline V gene lookup returns CDR1 MNHNY and CDR2 SVGAGI (reference sequence). The CDR3 extends over 14 amino acids. CDR3 DNA: TGTGCCAGCACCCCAGACAGGGGGCAAGAGACCCAGTACTTC. Encoded protein: CASTPDRGQETQYF.

About this clonotype: A much larger clone differs by one base, so this may be a read error. The V call is TRBV27, the J call TRBJ2-5; 7 bases map to TRBD2. Germline V gene lookup returns CDR1 MNHEY and CDR2 SMNVEV (reference sequence). Trimming at V came to 0 bases and at J to 4 bases, leaving 5 bases not matched to a gene. This CDR3 contains 15 residues. In nucleotides, the CDR3 is TGTGCCAGCAGTTTATCATCCAGCGGGATAGAGACCCAGTACTTC. It specifies CASSLSSSGIETQYF.

This clonotype was recorded many times. V gene TRBV10-2 combines with J gene TRBJ2-7, with 10 positions matching TRBD1. Unmatched junction bases numbered 1, after V lost 2 bases and J lost 3 bases. Germline CDR1 and CDR2: WSHSY and SAAADI. The CDR3 spans 14 residues. This CDR3 reads CASSERDRGYEQYF. The CDR3 nucleotides are TGCGCCAGCAGTGAGCGGGACAGGGGCTACGAGCAGTACTTC.

This clonotype came up many times. The V and J genes are TRBV19 and TRBJ1-1, with D uncertain. The CDR3 runs 14 residues. The germline CDR1 and CDR2 sequences are LNHDA and SQIVND (reference sequence). V shed 6 bases and J shed 7 bases, with 18 bases lying between them. CDR3 sequence (DNA): TGTGCCAGTAGCAGGTACTCCTGGACGGTTGAAGCTTTCTTT. It codes for CASSRYSWTVEAFF.

This clonotype was counted a few times. The chain has TRBV28 and TRBJ2-6, with D possibly matching TRBD1 (5 bases). There are 18 residues in the CDR3. The germline V gene has CDR1 MDHEN and CDR2 SYDVKM. V was trimmed by 4 bases and J by 0 bases, leaving 16 bases between them. As DNA, the CDR3 is TGTGCCAGCAGTTCCGCGACAGTTCGCCCCTCTGGGGCCAACGTCCTGACTTTC. It yields the protein CASSSATVRPSGANVLTF.

This chain uses TRBV10-3 with TRBJ2-1, with D possibly TRBD1 on 5 matching bases. Germline V CDR1 and CDR2: ENHRY, SYGVKD. V was shortened by 2 bases and J by 4 bases, with 15 bases between the two germline ends. The CDR3 totals 16 residues. Here the CDR3 reads CAISETTKKGYNEQFF. The CDR3 DNA reads TGTGCCATCAGTGAGACCACAAAGAAGGGGTACAATGAGCAGTTCTTC.

This clonotype has a count of ten or more. One end of the junction is discordant with germline, which a read error may explain. This chain links TRBV15 with TRBJ2-5; TRBD1 might be the D (5 bases). The CDR3 runs 16 residues. The germline gives CDR1 LNHNV, CDR2 YYDKDF (reference sequence). The chain's CDR3 is CATNRDWGSMGETQYF. The CDR3 bases are TGTGCCACCAACAGAGATTGGGGCAGCATGGGAGAGACCCAGTACTTC.

The V gene is TRBV7-9, the J gene TRBJ1-1; 9 bases match TRBD1. V gave up 4 bases and J gave up 5 bases; unmatched junction bases: 8. Germline V gene data show CDR1 as SEHNR and CDR2 as FQNEAQ (reference sequence). The CDR3 loop spans 15 amino acids. CDR3 in amino acids: CASSSPGTGQTEAFF. The CDR3 DNA reads TGTGCCAGCAGCTCCCCCGGGACAGGGCAAACTGAAGCTTTCTTT.

This clonotype appeared many times. The chain combines TRBV7-6 with TRBJ1-2, with 7 bases lining up with TRBD1. Germline values: CDR1 SGHVS, CDR2 FNYEAQ. The V segment lost 4 bases and the J segment 9 bases; nucleotides outside the gene matches: 11. CDR3 length equals 14 residues. As DNA, the CDR3 is TGTGCCAGCAGCTCTCTGGGACAGAGCCAAAGCTACACCTTC. Translation gives CASSSLGQSQSYTF.

This clonotype was counted many times. The gene calls are TRBV12-3 or TRBV12-4 and TRBJ1-1; D not certain. CDR3 size: 14 residues. V lost 4 bases to trimming and J lost 5 bases, with 14 bases between them. The chain's CDR3 is CASSSERDETEAFF. The CDR3 bases are TGTGCCAGCAGTTCCGAACGCGATGAGACTGAAGCTTTCTTT.

This clonotype was recorded at least ten times. This chain connects TRBV6-1 to TRBJ1-5; D is undetermined. CDR1 MNHNS and CDR2 SASEGT come from the germline V gene. The CDR3 sequence is 14 residues long. The V end was cut by 7 bases, the J end by 0 bases, with 10 bases between. This CDR3 reads CASTQGYSNQPQHF. CDR3 in DNA: TGTGCCAGCACCCAAGGCTATAGCAATCAGCCCCAGCATTTT.

This clonotype was recorded a few times. The chain recombines TRBV4-1 with TRBJ2-3; 8 positions match TRBD1. This CDR3 is 16 amino acids long. The germline V gene encodes CDR1 MGHRA and CDR2 YSYEKL. The J segment lost 6 bases and the V segment lost 0 bases, leaving 8 bases of the junction unmatched. DNA for the CDR3: TGCGCCAGCAGCCAAGAAGGCAGGGGGCTAAGTGATACGCAGTATTTT. Residues: CASSQEGRGLSDTQYF.

Many counts were recorded for this clonotype. The chain has TRBV6-6 and TRBJ1-2; D unclear. This CDR3 spans 10 amino acids. Germline V gene sequence: CDR1 MNHNY, CDR2 SVGAGI (reference sequence). Trimming cost V 8 bases and J 2 bases, with 3 bases left between them. The CDR3 spells CASGNYGYTF. The CDR3 DNA is TGTGCCAGCGGGAACTATGGCTACACCTTC.

The chain combines TRBV7-9 with TRBJ2-7; 10 nucleotides align to TRBD1. This CDR3 region has 13 residues. CDR1 SEHNR and CDR2 FQNEAQ come from the germline V gene (reference sequence). With V trimmed by 9 bases and J by 3 bases, 5 bases remained unmatched. Written as DNA, the CDR3 is TGTGCCAGTTCCGGGACAGGGGTCTACGAGCAGTACTTC. Its protein is CASSGTGVYEQYF.

There are many counts of this clonotype. V and J are TRBV12-3 or TRBV12-4 and TRBJ1-1, with D perhaps TRBD1 (5 bases). The CDR3 has 14 amino acids. The V gene lost 3 bases and the J gene lost 4 bases, with 12 bases spanning the gap. CDR3 nucleotides: TGTGCCAGCAGTTTTGGGGGAGAGGGCACTGAAGCTTTCTTT. Translating gives CASSFGGEGTEAFF.

With respect to this clonotype: This may arise from a read error, as a much more abundant clone is one base away. No conserved phenylalanine or tryptophan is present at the end of the CDR3, so a read error is the likely explanation. Because the CDR3's place on the DNA is in doubt, the DNA is left out and the CDR3 is given as listed by TCRdb. J is TRBJ1-2 and V is TRBV4-1; the listed D gene, TRBD1, was not tested against the DNA. From germline, CDR1 is MGHRA and CDR2 YSYEKL. The CDR3 spans 15 amino acids, including both terminal residues. The CDR3 here is CASSPQGVPNYGYTC.

This clonotype was detected a few times. The chain employs TRBV15 and TRBJ1-4; 11 bases match TRBD1. V dropped 0 bases and J dropped 7; count of bases not matched to a gene: 10. The CDR3 loop spans 18 amino acids. Germline V gives CDR1 LNHNV, CDR2 YYDKDF (reference sequence). The CDR3 protein is CATSREPSWTGGVEKLFF. The CDR3 DNA reads as TGTGCCACCAGCAGAGAACCGTCGTGGACAGGGGGCGTTGAAAAACTGTTTTTT.

At least ten counts were recorded for this clonotype. The chain links TRBV5-1 to TRBJ1-6; no clear D. Trimming removed 5 bases at V and 8 bases at J, with 11 bases between. This CDR3 comprises 13 residues. The germline CDR1 and CDR2 sequences are SGHRS and YFSETQ. The CDR3 loop reads CASRAGRDSPLHF. CDR3 bases: TGCGCCAGCAGGGCGGGGAGGGATTCACCCCTCCACTTT.

This clonotype came up many times. The chain joins TRBV4-2 to TRBJ2-2, with unresolved D. The V gene lost 1 base and the J gene lost 1 base, with 10 bases spanning the gap. The CDR3 loop spans 16 amino acids. Germline V lookup: CDR1 LGHNA, CDR2 YNFKEQ. CDR3 nucleotides: TGTGCCAGCAGCCAAGGGGCGTCGGGGAACACCGGGGAGCTGTTTTTT. This gives the protein CASSQGASGNTGELFF.

The chain joins TRBV20-1 to TRBJ1-3; a weak D match, TRBD1 (5 bases). The V end lost 6 bases, the J end lost 0 bases, and 15 bases lay between the germline ends. CDR1 is DFQATT and CDR2 is SNEGSKA in the germline V gene (reference sequence). The CDR3 runs 15 residues. The CDR3 protein is CSAHRGFGSGNTIYF. CDR3 DNA: TGCAGTGCCCATAGGGGCTTTGGCTCTGGAAACACCATATATTTT.

The rearrangement uses TRBV7-2 and TRBJ2-7; TRBD1 agrees at 9 bases. V was clipped by 5 bases and J by 2 bases; unmatched bases: 7. Germline CDR1 and CDR2: SGHTA and FQGNSA. The CDR3 loop spans 15 amino acids. The DNA of the CDR3 is TGTGCCAGCAGCCAGAGCCGGGACAGGGCCTACGAGCAGTACTTC. Its protein product is CASSQSRDRAYEQYF.